This T cell receptor (beta chain) was captured by sequencing in a study of cytomegalovirus exposure and HLA in healthy donors. As for this clone: The antigen remains unidentified.

Trimming took 2 bases from V and 10 from J; bases not matched to a gene: 6. The CDR3 is made up of 13 amino acids. CDR1 is MNHEY, CDR2 SMNVEV, per germline (reference sequence). Primers for the PCR totalled 60 Vbeta and 13 Jbeta. Libraries were prepared by immunoSEQ multiplex PCR; TCRdb keeps only in-frame clonotypes and omits some of them. This sample has more than 150,000 clones, with approximately 85% found just once. Whole-study results and caveats: For most TCR beta V segments, an earlier analysis put the productive rate at about 87% or about 30% of the time.

This TCR was sampled from a woman aged 18-29 years in good health and CMV-seronegative. V is TRBV27 and J is TRBJ1-2; 8 positions match TRBD1. The sample taken for sequencing was PBMCs. The CDR3 is CASSLRTGFNYTF. The CDR3, as DNA: TGTGCCAGCAGTTTAAGGACAGGGTTCAACTACACCTTC.